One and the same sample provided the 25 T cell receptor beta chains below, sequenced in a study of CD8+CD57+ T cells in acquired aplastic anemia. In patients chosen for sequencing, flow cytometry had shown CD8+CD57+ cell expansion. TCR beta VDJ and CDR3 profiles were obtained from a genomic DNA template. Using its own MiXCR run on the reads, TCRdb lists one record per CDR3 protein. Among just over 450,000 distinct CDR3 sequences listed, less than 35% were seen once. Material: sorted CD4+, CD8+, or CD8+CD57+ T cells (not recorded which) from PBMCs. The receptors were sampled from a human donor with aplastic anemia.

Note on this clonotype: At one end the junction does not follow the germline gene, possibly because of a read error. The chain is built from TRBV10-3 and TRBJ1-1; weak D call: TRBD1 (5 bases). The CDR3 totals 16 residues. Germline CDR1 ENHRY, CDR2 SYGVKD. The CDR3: CASSRIPGRMNTEAFF. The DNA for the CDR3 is TGTGCCAGCAGTCGAATTCCGGGACGGATGAACACTGAAGCTTTCTTT.

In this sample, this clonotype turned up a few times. Here the CDR3 DNA reads TGTGCCAGCAGCCGCGGCCCATCTTCCGGGGACAGGGGGCGAGGCTACACCTTC. Translated, it gives CASSRGPSSGDRGRGYTF. The V call is TRBV11-2, the J call TRBJ1-2; 12 bases agree with TRBD1. Trimming at V came to 5 bases and at J to 8 bases, leaving 18 bases not matched to a gene. CDR1 is SGHAT and CDR2 is FQNNGV in the germline V gene. The CDR3 runs 18 residues.

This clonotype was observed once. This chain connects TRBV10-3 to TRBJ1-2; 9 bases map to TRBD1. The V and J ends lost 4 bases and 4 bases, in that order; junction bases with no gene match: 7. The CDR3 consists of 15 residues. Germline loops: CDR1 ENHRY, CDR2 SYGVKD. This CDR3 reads CAISVAPGQGYGYTF. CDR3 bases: TGTGCCATCAGTGTAGCCCCGGGACAGGGCTATGGCTACACCTTC.

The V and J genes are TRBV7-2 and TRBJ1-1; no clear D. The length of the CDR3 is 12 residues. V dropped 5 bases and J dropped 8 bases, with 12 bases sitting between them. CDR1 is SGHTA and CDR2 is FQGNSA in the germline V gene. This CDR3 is CASSPSFGEAFF. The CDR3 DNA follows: TGTGCCAGCAGCCCGTCTTTTGGGGAAGCTTTCTTT.

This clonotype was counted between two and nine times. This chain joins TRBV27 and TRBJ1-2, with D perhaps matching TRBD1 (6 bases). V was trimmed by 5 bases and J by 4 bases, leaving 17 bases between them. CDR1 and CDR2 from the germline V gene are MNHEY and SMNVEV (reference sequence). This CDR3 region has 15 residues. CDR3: CASSAHRDYPYGYTF. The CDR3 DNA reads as TGTGCCAGCAGTGCACACAGGGACTACCCCTATGGCTACACCTTC.

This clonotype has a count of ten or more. CDR3 residues: CASSVGPGEEGYTF. CDR3 nucleotide sequence: TGTGCCAGCAGCGTAGGGCCCGGGGAGGAGGGCTACACCTTC. The chain employs TRBV9 and TRBJ1-2, with D unclear. In germline, CDR1 is SGDLS, CDR2 YYNGEE. V gave up 0 bases and J gave up 8 bases, with 14 bases separating them. This CDR3 is built from 14 residues.

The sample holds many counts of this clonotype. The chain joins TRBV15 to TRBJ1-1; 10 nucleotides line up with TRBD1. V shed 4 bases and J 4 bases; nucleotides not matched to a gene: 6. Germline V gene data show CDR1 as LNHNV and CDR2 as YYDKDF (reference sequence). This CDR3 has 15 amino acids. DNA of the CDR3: TGTGCCACCAGCAAAGGACAGGGGGGGGGCACTGAAGCTTTCTTT. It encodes CATSKGQGGGTEAFF.

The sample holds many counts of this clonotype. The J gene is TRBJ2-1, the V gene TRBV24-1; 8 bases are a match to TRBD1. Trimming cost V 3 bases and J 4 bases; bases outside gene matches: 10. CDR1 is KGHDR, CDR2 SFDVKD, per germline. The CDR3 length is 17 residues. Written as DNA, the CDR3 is TGTGCCACCAGTGATGGCGCAGGACAGGGCGCATACAATGAGCAGTTCTTC. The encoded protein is CATSDGAGQGAYNEQFF.

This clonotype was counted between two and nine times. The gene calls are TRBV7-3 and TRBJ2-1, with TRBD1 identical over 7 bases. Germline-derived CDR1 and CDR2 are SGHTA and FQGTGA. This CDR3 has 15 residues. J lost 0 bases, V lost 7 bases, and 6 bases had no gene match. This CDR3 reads CASTKDRSSYNEQFF. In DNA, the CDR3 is TGTGCCAGCACCAAGGACAGGAGCTCCTACAATGAGCAGTTCTTC.

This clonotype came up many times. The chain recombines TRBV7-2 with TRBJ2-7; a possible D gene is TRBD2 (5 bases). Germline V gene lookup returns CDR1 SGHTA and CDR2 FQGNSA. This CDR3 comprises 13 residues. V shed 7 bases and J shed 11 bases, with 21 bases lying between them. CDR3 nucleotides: TGTGCCAGCACCTACGCCACCCGGGGAGAAAAGTACTTC. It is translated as CASTYATRGEKYF.

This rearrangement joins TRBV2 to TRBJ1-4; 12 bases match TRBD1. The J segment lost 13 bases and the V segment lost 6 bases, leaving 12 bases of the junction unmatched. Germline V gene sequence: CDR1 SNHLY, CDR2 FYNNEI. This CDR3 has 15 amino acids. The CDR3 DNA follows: TGTGCCAGCAGCTCATCCGGGACAGGGGGCGTAGGACTGTTTTTT. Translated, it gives CASSSSGTGGVGLFF.

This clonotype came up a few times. CDR3 loop: CASSQGRNSGNTIYF. CDR3 bases: TGTGCCAGCAGCCAAGGACGGAACTCTGGAAACACCATATATTTT. This rearrangement joins TRBV4-2 to TRBJ1-3; D gene unclear. The V end was cut by 1 base, the J end by 0 bases, with 7 bases between. Looked up from germline, CDR1 is LGHNA and CDR2 is YNFKEQ. The CDR3 has 15 amino acids.

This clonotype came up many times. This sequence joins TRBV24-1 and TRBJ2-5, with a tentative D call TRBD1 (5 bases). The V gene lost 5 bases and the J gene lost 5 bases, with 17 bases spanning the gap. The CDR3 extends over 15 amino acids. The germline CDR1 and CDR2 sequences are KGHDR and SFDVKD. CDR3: CATSGAQGALETQYF. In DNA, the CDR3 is TGTGCCACCAGTGGCGCTCAAGGGGCTTTGGAGACCCAGTACTTC.

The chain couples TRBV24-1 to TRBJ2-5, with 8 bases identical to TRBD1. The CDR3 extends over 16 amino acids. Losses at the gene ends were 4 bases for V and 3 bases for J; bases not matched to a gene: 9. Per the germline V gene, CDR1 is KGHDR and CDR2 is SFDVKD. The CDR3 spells CATSERQGQVKETQYF. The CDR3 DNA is TGTGCCACCAGTGAAAGACAGGGACAGGTGAAAGAGACCCAGTACTTC.

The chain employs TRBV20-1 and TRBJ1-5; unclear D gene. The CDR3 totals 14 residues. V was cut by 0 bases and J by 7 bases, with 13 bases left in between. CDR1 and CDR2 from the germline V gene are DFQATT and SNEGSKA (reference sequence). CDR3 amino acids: CSARDWASRQPQHF. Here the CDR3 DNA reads TGCAGTGCTAGAGATTGGGCGTCTAGGCAGCCCCAGCATTTT.

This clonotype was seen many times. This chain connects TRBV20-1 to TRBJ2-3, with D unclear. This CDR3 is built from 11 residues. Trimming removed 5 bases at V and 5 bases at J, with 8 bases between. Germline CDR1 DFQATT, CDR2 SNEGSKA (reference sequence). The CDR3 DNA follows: TGCAGTGCTTCCCAACTAGATACGCAGTATTTT. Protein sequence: CSASQLDTQYF.

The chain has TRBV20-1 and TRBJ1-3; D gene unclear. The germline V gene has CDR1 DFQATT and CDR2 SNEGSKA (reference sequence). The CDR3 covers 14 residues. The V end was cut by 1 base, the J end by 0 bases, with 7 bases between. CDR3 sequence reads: CSARAPTSGNTIYF. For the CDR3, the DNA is TGCAGTGCTAGAGCCCCAACCTCTGGAAACACCATATATTTT.

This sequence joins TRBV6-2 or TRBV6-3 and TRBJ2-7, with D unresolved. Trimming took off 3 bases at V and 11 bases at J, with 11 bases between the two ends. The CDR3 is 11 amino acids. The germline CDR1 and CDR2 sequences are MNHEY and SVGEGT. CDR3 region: CASSYIGQKYF. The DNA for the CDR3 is TGTGCCAGCAGTTATATAGGCCAGAAGTACTTC.

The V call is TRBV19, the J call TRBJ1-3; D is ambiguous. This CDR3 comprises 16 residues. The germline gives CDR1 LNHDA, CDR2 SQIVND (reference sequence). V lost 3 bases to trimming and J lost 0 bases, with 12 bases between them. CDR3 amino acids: CASSIRSTYSGNTIYF. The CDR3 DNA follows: TGTGCCAGTAGTATTCGAAGCACCTACTCTGGAAACACCATATATTTT.

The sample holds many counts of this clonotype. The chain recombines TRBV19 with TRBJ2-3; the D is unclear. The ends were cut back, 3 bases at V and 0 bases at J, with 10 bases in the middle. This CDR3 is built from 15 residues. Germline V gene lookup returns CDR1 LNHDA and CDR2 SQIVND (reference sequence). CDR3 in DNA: TGTGCCAGTAGTATTTCACCAGTAAGCACAGATACGCAGTATTTT. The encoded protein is CASSISPVSTDTQYF. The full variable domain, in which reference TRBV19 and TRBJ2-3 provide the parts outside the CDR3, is DGGITQSPKYLFRKEGQNVTLSCEQNLNHDAMYWYRQDPGQGLRLIYYSQIVNDFQKGDIAEGYSVSREKKESFPLTVTSAQKNPTAFYLCASSISPVSTDTQYFGPGTRLTVL.

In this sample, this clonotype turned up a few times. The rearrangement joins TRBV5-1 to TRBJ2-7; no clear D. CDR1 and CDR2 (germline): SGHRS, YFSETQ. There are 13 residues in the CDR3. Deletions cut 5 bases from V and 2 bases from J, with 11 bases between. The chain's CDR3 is CASRQTPAYEQYF. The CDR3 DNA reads TGCGCCAGCAGACAGACCCCAGCCTACGAGCAGTACTTC. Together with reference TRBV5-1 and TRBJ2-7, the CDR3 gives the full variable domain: KAGVTQTPRYLIKTRGQQVTLSCSPISGHRSVSWYQQTPGQGLQFLFEYFSETQRNKGNFPGRFSGRQFSNSRSEMNVSTLELGDSALYLCASRQTPAYEQYFGPGTRLTVT.

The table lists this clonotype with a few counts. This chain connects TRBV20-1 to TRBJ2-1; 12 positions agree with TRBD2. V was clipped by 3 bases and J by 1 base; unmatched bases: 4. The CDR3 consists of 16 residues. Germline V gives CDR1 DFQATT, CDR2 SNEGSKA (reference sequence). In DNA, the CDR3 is TGCAGTGCTAGGATACTAGCGGGGGGTTCCTACAATGAGCAGTTCTTC. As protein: CSARILAGGSYNEQFF.

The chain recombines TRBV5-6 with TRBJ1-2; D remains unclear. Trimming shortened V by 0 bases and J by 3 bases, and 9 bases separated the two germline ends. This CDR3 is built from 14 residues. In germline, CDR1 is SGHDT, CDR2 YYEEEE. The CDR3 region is CASSLERADYGYTF. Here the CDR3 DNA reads TGTGCCAGCAGCTTGGAGAGGGCAGACTATGGCTACACCTTC. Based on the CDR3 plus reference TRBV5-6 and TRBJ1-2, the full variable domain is DAGVTQSPTHLIKTRGQQVTLRCSPKSGHDTVSWYQQALGQGPQFIFQYYEEEERQRGNFPDRFSGHQFPNYSSELNVNALLLGDSALYLCASSLERADYGYTFGSGTRLTVV.

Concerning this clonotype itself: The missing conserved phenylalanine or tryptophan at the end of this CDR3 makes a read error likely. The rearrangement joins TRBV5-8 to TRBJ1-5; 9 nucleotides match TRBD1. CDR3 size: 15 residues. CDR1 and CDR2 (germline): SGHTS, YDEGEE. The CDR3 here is CARSLGQGSNQPQHL. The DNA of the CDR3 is TGTGCCCGCAGCCTAGGACAGGGGAGCAATCAGCCCCAGCATCTT.

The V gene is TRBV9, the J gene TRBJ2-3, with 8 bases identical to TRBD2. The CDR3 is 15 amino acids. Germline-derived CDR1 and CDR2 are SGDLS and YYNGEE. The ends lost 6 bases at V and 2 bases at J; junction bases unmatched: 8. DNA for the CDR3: TGTGCCAGCACTAGCGGGCCACTAAACACAGATACGCAGTATTTT. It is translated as CASTSGPLNTDTQYF.